This T cell receptor beta chain was sequenced in a study of cytomegalovirus exposure and HLA in healthy donors. This CDR3 is 14 amino acids long. V gave up 1 base and J gave up 10 bases, with 11 bases separating them. CDR1 and CDR2 from the germline V gene are LGHNA and YNFKEQ. Note on this clone: The target antigen is unknown.

Use of 60 Vbeta and 13 Jbeta primers characterized the PCR. Clones were read by immunoSEQ multiplex PCR, and TCRdb kept only the in-frame ones, dropping some. In the table there are about 200,000 clones, 70% to 90% of which are singletons. The study's findings and limits: For presence/absence analyses, sequencing depth was assumed to be roughly uniform across donors.

The chain has TRBV4-2 and TRBJ1-6, with D uncertain. Material for sequencing was PBMCs. The TCR comes from a woman aged 18-29 years in good health and CMV-seronegative. The CDR3 nucleotides are TGTGCCAGCAGCCAAGGAACGGCGCGGTCACCCCTCCACTTT. Translated, it gives CASSQGTARSPLHF.